What follows are 20 T cell receptor beta chains derived from one specimen sequenced in a study of T cells in Graves' hyperthyroidism and ophthalmopathy. TCR beta CDR3 regions were amplified from RNA. HTBI primers were the set used in a first-round RT-PCR of the TCR CDR3. Using its own MiXCR run on the multiplex PCR reads, TCRdb lists one record per CDR3 protein. The profile covers 550,000 to 700,000 distinct CDR3 sequences, with approximately 14% appearing a single time and approximately 4.2% taken by the ten largest. What was sequenced was blood. Source of these receptors: a woman in her 40s with Graves' ophthalmopathy.

Many counts were recorded for this clonotype. The J gene is TRBJ2-7, the V gene TRBV7-2; 9 bases line up with TRBD1. The CDR3 has 14 residues. V lost 5 bases to trimming and J lost 5 bases; unmatched junction nucleotides: 7. Germline CDR1 and CDR2: SGHTA and FQGNSA. As DNA, the CDR3 is TGTGCCAGCAGCCCACGGACAGGGGTCAACGAGCAGTACTTC. Translating it yields CASSPRTGVNEQYF.

This clonotype was observed at least ten times. The chain recombines TRBV28 with TRBJ1-5; TRBD1 agrees at 8 bases. CDR3 length: 13 residues. Germline V gene data show CDR1 as MDHEN and CDR2 as SYDVKM. The V and J ends lost 5 bases and 7 bases, in that order; junction bases with no gene match: 4. The CDR3 coding sequence is TGTGCCAGCAGTCCGACAGGGGTCCAGCCCCAGCATTTT. This translates into CASSPTGVQPQHF.

The rearrangement joins TRBV24-1 to TRBJ2-7; D unresolved. Per the germline V gene, CDR1 is KGHDR and CDR2 is SFDVKD. CDR3 size: 13 residues. Between the trimmed V and J ends, which lost 4 bases and 4 bases, there was a span of 10 bases. The CDR3 loop reads CATSDIHGYEQYF. In DNA, the CDR3 is TGTGCCACCAGTGACATACATGGATACGAGCAGTACTTC.

This clonotype has at least ten counts. The genes are TRBV5-6 and TRBJ2-7; D is uncertain. The CDR3 has 12 amino acids. Looked up from germline, CDR1 is SGHDT and CDR2 is YYEEEE. Trimming took off 2 bases at V and 5 bases at J, with 8 bases between the two ends. The CDR3 DNA is TGTGCCAGCAGCTTAGTTGGGGACGAGCAGTACTTC. This encodes CASSLVGDEQYF.

In its sample, this clonotype was seen many times. V and J are TRBV6-1 and TRBJ2-6; D remains ambiguous. V gave up 5 bases and J gave up 4 bases, with 12 bases separating them. The CDR3 is made up of 15 amino acids. Per the germline V gene, CDR1 is MNHNS and CDR2 is SASEGT. The CDR3 DNA reads TGTGCCAGCAGTCTGGGAATCTCCGGGGCCAACGTCCTGACTTTC. It translates to CASSLGISGANVLTF.

This clonotype came up many times. This chain links TRBV20-1 with TRBJ2-5; 8 positions match TRBD2. This CDR3 is 15 amino acids long. With V trimmed by 6 bases and J by 0 bases, 9 bases remained unmatched. The germline gives CDR1 DFQATT, CDR2 SNEGSKA (reference sequence). The CDR3 region is CSAGGEWADQETQYF. The DNA of the CDR3 is TGCAGTGCCGGGGGGGAATGGGCTGACCAAGAGACCCAGTACTTC.

This clonotype was seen a handful of times. The chain combines TRBV6-1 with TRBJ2-1; TRBD2 matches at 8 bases. The CDR3 loop spans 15 amino acids. From germline, CDR1 is MNHNS and CDR2 SASEGT. Trimming took 7 bases from V and 7 from J; bases not matched to a gene: 12. CDR3 coding DNA: TGTGCCAGCACCGGACTAGCCCAGCCGAGGAATGAGCAGTTCTTC. Residues: CASTGLAQPRNEQFF.

This clonotype was observed many times. The J gene is TRBJ1-1, the V gene TRBV6-1; the D is unclear. V was shortened by 8 bases and J by 7 bases, with 11 bases between the two germline ends. This CDR3 comprises 11 residues. Germline V gene lookup returns CDR1 MNHNS and CDR2 SASEGT. The CDR3 reads CASGVTLEAFF. CDR3 sequence (DNA): TGTGCCAGCGGGGTTACACTTGAAGCTTTCTTT.

There are many counts of this clonotype. This chain joins TRBV12-3 or TRBV12-4 and TRBJ2-7; perhaps D is TRBD1 or TRBD2 (7 bases each). The CDR3 spans 15 residues. V lost 7 bases and J lost 6, with 22 bases in between. The CDR3 loop reads CASKPGGARAGEQYF. Here the CDR3 DNA reads TGTGCCAGCAAGCCAGGGGGGGCGCGCGCTGGCGAGCAGTACTTC.

The sample holds many counts of this clonotype. The chain combines TRBV5-6 with TRBJ2-7; the match to TRBD2 covers 7 bases. Germline trimming cut 3 bases from V and 7 bases from J; bases unmatched to any gene: 7. Germline CDR1 and CDR2: SGHDT and YYEEEE. The CDR3 is made up of 13 amino acids. The DNA of the CDR3 is TGTGCCAGCAGCTGGGGGGGGTCGGATGAGCAGTACTTC. It specifies CASSWGGSDEQYF.

This clonotype has just a few counts. A read error may be the cause here, since a much bigger clone is one base away. In this CDR3 the conserved last residue, phenylalanine or tryptophan, is missing, so a read error is likely. For the CDR3, the DNA is TGTGCCAGCAGTTTCGATGGGACCCAGTACCTC. Protein sequence: CASSFDGTQYL. V gene TRBV12-3 or TRBV12-4 combines with J gene TRBJ2-5; D gene unclear. The CDR3 has 11 amino acids. V was shortened by 3 bases and J by 7 bases, with 6 bases between the two germline ends.

This clonotype was recorded at least ten times. The rearrangement joins TRBV7-2 to TRBJ1-5; 7 bases match TRBD1. The CDR3 runs to 13 residues. The germline V gene has CDR1 SGHTA and CDR2 FQGNSA. With 5 bases clipped from V and 7 bases from J, the junction kept 5 bases outside the gene matches. This CDR3 is CASSLTGLQPQHF. The CDR3 DNA reads as TGTGCCAGCAGCCTGACAGGGTTACAGCCCCAGCATTTT.

This clonotype was counted at least ten times. The chain is built from TRBV6-5 and TRBJ1-1; D is ambiguous. This CDR3 is 15 amino acids long. Germline loops: CDR1 MNHEY, CDR2 SVGAGI. V gave up 4 bases and J gave up 0 bases, with 12 bases separating them. The CDR3 spells CASSLSRTVNTEAFF. For the CDR3, the DNA is TGTGCCAGCAGTTTATCCAGGACGGTGAACACTGAAGCTTTCTTT.

This clonotype appeared many times. The gene calls are TRBV5-1 and TRBJ2-2; D might be TRBD2 (6 bases). The CDR3 covers 16 residues. Trimming removed 0 bases from V and 4 bases from J, with 13 bases in between. Germline assignment: CDR1 SGHRS and CDR2 YFSETQ. CDR3 sequence: CASSLDRAGFTGELFF. CDR3 coding DNA: TGCGCCAGCAGCTTGGACCGTGCGGGATTCACCGGGGAGCTGTTTTTT.

This clonotype was seen at least ten times. The V gene is TRBV15, the J gene TRBJ1-5; no reliable D call. Between the trimmed V and J ends, which lost 1 base and 0 bases, there was a span of 7 bases. This CDR3 is 15 amino acids long. Looked up from germline, CDR1 is LNHNV and CDR2 is YYDKDF (reference sequence). CDR3 sequence reads: CATSRGPVSNQPQHF. CDR3 coding DNA: TGTGCCACCAGCAGAGGACCCGTTAGCAATCAGCCCCAGCATTTT.

This clonotype has a count of ten or more. The V call is TRBV4-3, the J call TRBJ2-7, with a tentative D call TRBD2 (5 bases). Trimming removed 1 base at V and 6 bases at J, with 7 bases between. The CDR3 has 12 residues. Germline V gives CDR1 LGHNA, CDR2 YSLEER. In DNA, the CDR3 is TGCGCCAGCAGCCAAGGAGGGCGCGAGCAGTACTTC. Protein: CASSQGGREQYF.

In this sample, this clonotype turned up many times. V gene TRBV27 combines with J gene TRBJ2-7; D is possibly TRBD1 (6 bases). V lost 6 bases to trimming and J lost 3 bases, with 15 bases between them. Germline CDR1 and CDR2: MNHEY and SMNVEV (reference sequence). This CDR3 region has 14 residues. The CDR3 DNA follows: TGTGCCAGCAGCCTAAGGACAGCTTACTACGAGCAGTACTTC. Translation gives CASSLRTAYYEQYF.

This clonotype showed up many times. The genes are TRBV28 and TRBJ1-1, with D possibly being TRBD1 (6 bases). The V and J ends lost 4 bases and 5 bases respectively, with 11 bases between them. The germline gives CDR1 MDHEN, CDR2 SYDVKM. The CDR3 is 13 residues long. DNA of the CDR3: TGTGCCAGCAGTTGGAGGAGGGGGACTGAAGCTTTCTTT. Its translation is CASSWRRGTEAFF.

This clonotype was detected ten times or more. V gene TRBV6-1 combines with J gene TRBJ2-2; TRBD1 aligns across 8 bases. J gave up 7 bases and V 5 bases, and 9 bases lay outside the gene matches. Looked up from germline, CDR1 is MNHNS and CDR2 is SASEGT. CDR3 length equals 15 residues. This CDR3 reads CASSRARGLIGELFF. CDR3 coding DNA: TGTGCCAGCAGTCGGGCCAGGGGGCTGATCGGGGAGCTGTTTTTT.

This sequence joins TRBV15 and TRBJ2-3; 7 bases are shared with TRBD1. The CDR3 has 15 residues. V lost 4 bases, J lost 3 bases, and 7 bases stayed unmatched. Germline assignment: CDR1 LNHNV and CDR2 YYDKDF (reference sequence). The CDR3 spells CATSTHRGGTDTQYF. DNA of the CDR3: TGTGCCACCAGCACCCACAGGGGCGGAACAGATACGCAGTATTTT.